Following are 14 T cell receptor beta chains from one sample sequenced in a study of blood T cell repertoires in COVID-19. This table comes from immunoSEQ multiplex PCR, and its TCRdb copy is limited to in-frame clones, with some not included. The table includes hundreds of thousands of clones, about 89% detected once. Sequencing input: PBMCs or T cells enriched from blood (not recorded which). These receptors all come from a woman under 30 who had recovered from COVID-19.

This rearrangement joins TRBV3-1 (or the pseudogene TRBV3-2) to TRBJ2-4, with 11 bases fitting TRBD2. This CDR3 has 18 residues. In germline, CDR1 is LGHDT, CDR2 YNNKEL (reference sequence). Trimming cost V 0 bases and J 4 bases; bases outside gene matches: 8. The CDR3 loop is CASSQEATSGRFKNIQYF. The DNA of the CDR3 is TGTGCCAGCAGCCAAGAAGCTACTAGCGGGAGATTTAAAAACATTCAGTACTTC.

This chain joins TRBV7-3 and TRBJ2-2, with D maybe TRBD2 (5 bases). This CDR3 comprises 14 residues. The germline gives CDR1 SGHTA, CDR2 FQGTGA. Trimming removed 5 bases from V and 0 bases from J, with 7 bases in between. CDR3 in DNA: TGTGCCAGCAGCCCCGGGACGAACACCGGGGAGCTGTTTTTT. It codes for CASSPGTNTGELFF.

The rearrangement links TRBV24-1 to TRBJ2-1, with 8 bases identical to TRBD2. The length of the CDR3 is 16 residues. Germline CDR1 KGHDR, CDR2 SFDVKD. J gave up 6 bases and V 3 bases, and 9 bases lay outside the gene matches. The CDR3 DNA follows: TGTGCCACCAGTGATAGAGGACGGGGGGGCCGCAATGAGCAGTTCTTC. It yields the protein CATSDRGRGGRNEQFF.

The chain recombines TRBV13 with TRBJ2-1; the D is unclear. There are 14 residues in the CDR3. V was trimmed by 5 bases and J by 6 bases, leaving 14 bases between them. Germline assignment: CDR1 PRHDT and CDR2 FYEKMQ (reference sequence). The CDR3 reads CASSVLLSPNEQFF. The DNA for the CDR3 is TGTGCCAGCAGCGTCCTCCTTAGTCCCAATGAGCAGTTCTTC.

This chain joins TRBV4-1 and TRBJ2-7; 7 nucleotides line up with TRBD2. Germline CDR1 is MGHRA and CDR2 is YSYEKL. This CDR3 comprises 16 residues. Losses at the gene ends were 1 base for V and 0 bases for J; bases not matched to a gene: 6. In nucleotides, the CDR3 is TGCGCCAGCAGCCAAGGGGGCGGGAGTATCTCCTACGAGCAGTACTTC. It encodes CASSQGGGSISYEQYF.

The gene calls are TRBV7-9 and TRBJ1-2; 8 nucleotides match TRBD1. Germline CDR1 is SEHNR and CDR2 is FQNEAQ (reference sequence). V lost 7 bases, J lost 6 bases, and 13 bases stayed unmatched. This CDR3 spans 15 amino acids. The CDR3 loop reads CASTVLSDRVNGYTF. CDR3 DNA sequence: TGTGCCAGCACCGTTCTATCGGACAGGGTAAATGGCTACACCTTC.

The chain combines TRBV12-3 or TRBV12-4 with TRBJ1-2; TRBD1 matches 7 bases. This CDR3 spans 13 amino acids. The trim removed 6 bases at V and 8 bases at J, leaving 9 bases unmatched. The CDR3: CASSTGAKRGYTF. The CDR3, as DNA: TGTGCCAGCAGCACAGGGGCTAAGAGGGGCTACACCTTC.

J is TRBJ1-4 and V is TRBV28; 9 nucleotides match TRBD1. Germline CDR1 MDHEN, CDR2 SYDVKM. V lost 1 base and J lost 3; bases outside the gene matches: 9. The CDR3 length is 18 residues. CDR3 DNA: TGTGCCAGCAGTTTATCAGGGACAGGGTGGGGGGCTAATGAAAAACTGTTTTTT. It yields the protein CASSLSGTGWGANEKLFF.

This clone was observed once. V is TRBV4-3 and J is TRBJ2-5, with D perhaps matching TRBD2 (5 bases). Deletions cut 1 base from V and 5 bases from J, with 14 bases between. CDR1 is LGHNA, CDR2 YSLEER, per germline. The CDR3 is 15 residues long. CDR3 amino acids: CASSQAFEPGETQYF. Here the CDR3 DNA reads TGCGCCAGCAGCCAAGCTTTCGAACCGGGGGAGACCCAGTACTTC.

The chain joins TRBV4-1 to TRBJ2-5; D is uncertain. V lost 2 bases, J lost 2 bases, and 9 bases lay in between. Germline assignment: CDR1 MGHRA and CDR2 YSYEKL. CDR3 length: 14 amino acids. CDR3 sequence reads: CASSQTEIQETQYF. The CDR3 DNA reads TGCGCCAGCAGCCAAACTGAGATTCAAGAGACCCAGTACTTC.

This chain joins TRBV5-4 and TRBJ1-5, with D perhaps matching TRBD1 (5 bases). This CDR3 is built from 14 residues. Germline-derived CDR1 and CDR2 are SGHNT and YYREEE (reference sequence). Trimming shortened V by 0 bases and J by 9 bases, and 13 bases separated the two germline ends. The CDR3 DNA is TGTGCCAGCAGCTTGGATTCCGGGGGGGGGCCCCAGCATTTT. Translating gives CASSLDSGGGPQHF.

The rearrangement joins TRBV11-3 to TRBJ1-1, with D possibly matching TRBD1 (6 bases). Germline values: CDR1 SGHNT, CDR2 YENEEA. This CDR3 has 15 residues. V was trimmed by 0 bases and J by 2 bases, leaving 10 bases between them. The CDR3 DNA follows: TGTGCCAGCAGCTTAGAGTGGACAGCAAACACTGAAGCTTTCTTT. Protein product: CASSLEWTANTEAFF.

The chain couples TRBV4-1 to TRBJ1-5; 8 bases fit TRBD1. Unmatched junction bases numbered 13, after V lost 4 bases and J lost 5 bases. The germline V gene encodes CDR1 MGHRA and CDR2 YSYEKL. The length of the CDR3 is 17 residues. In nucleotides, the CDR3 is TGCGCCAGCAGCCCCGTACAGGGGGGCCGAAGGGATCAGCCCCAGCATTTT. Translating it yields CASSPVQGGRRDQPQHF.

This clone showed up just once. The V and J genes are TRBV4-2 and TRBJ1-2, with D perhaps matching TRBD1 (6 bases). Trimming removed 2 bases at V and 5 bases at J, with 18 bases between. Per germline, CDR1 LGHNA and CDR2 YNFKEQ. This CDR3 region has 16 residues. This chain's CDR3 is CASSQNRDSATYGYTF. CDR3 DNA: TGTGCCAGCAGCCAAAACAGGGATTCCGCAACTTATGGCTACACCTTC.